This T cell receptor (beta chain) was captured by sequencing in a study of early T cells in non-severe SARS-CoV-2 infection. The V segment lost 0 bases and the J segment 5 bases; nucleotides outside the gene matches: 1. Germline CDR1 reads GTSNPN; CDR2 reads SVGIG (reference sequence). The CDR3 is made up of 13 amino acids. Individual cDNA molecules were tagged with unique molecular identifiers, the study reported. TCRdb re-called the 5' RACE reads with MiXCR, one entry per CDR3 protein. The data show 20,000 to 30,000 distinct CDR3 sequences, about 4.8% seen once. There are a few counts of this clonotype.

This receptor was obtained from an adult who was a healthcare worker with PCR-confirmed SARS-CoV-2 infection or an uninfected control (not recorded which). The gene calls are TRBV30 and TRBJ2-1; 7 positions match TRBD2. Sequenced: whole blood. The CDR3: CAWSVGGNNEQFF. The CDR3 DNA follows: TGTGCCTGGAGTGTGGGAGGGAACAATGAGCAGTTCTTC.